The 13 T cell receptor beta chains below come from one sample, sequenced in a study of shared clonotypes between healthy human individuals. Only in-frame clones appear in the TCRdb table, and some are missing; sequencing was by immunoSEQ multiplex PCR. This table holds 2 million to 2.5 million clones, roughly 92% found once. Sequenced: naive CD4+ T cells from PBMCs. Regarding subset: CD45RA+ positively selected. These receptors were taken from a man between 18 and 29 years old in good health. Some clones in this sample may be carry-over from other donors' samples.

The chain employs TRBV7-2 and TRBJ2-5, with 11 bases fitting TRBD1. With 11 bases clipped from V and 4 bases from J, the junction kept 9 bases outside the gene matches. This CDR3 is built from 14 residues. Germline lookup yields CDR1 SGHTA and CDR2 FQGNSA. CDR3 DNA: TGTGCCCTGCGGGGGACAGGGGGACGAGAGACCCAGTACTTC. This codes for CALRGTGGRETQYF.

The chain has TRBV29-1 and TRBJ1-1, with TRBD1 as a possible D gene (5 bases). This CDR3 contains 14 residues. The V gene's germline CDR1 is SQVTM and CDR2 ANQGSEA. V gave up 6 bases and J gave up 1 base, with 15 bases separating them. DNA for the CDR3: TGCAGCGTGGGACGGCGATGGGGGAACACTGAAGCTTTCTTT. This translates into CSVGRRWGNTEAFF.

The chain recombines TRBV9 with TRBJ2-3; TRBD2 is a possible D gene (8 bases). CDR1 and CDR2 (germline): SGDLS, YYNGEE. Trimming left V 4 bases short and J 6 bases short, with 30 bases between. CDR3 size: 19 residues. CDR3 sequence: CASSPQGGKAGERADTQYF. DNA of the CDR3: TGTGCCAGCAGCCCTCAGGGGGGGAAAGCGGGAGAACGAGCGGATACGCAGTATTTT. Drawing the rest from reference TRBV9 and TRBJ2-3, the complete variable domain is DSGVTQTPKHLITATGQRVTLRCSPRSGDLSVYWYQQSLDQGLQFLIQYYNGEERAKGNILERFSAQQFPDLHSELNLSSLELGDSALYFCASSPQGGKAGERADTQYFGPGTRLTVL.

The genes are TRBV4-2 and TRBJ2-2; D gene ambiguous. V lost 2 bases to trimming and J lost 9 bases, with 10 bases between them. Germline CDR1 LGHNA, CDR2 YNFKEQ. The CDR3 totals 13 residues. DNA for the CDR3: TGTGCCAGCAGCCAACCGAATCCCCGGGAGCTGTTTTTT. It codes for CASSQPNPRELFF.

The rearrangement links TRBV28 to TRBJ2-7; 10 bases map to TRBD2. CDR1 and CDR2 from the germline V gene are MDHEN and SYDVKM. The CDR3 totals 15 residues. The V and J ends lost 4 bases and 0 bases, in that order; junction bases with no gene match: 3. The CDR3 loop reads CASSYVAGGSYEQYF. The CDR3 bases are TGTGCCAGCAGTTACGTAGCGGGAGGCTCCTACGAGCAGTACTTC.

The chain carries TRBV7-2 and TRBJ2-5, with 12 bases lining up with TRBD2. Trimming cost V 5 bases and J 5 bases; bases outside gene matches: 3. Germline assignment: CDR1 SGHTA and CDR2 FQGNSA. CDR3 length: 14 amino acids. The chain's CDR3 is CASSRTSGKETQYF. In nucleotides, the CDR3 is TGTGCCAGCAGCCGGACTAGCGGGAAGGAGACCCAGTACTTC. Complete variable domain (other parts from reference TRBV7-2 and TRBJ2-5): GAGVSQSPSNKVTEKGKDVELRCDPISGHTALYWYRQSLGQGLEFLIYFQGNSAPDKSGLPSDRFSAERTGGSVSTLTIQRTQQEDSAVYLCASSRTSGKETQYFGPGTRLLVL.

The chain links TRBV18 to TRBJ1-3, with no clear D. Germline CDR1 reads KGHSH; CDR2 reads LQKENI. The length of the CDR3 is 14 residues. V was cut by 6 bases and J by 3 bases, with 12 bases left in between. CDR3 DNA sequence: TGTGCCAGCTCGAGGGAAGAGGGTGGAAACACCATATATTTT. It translates to CASSREEGGNTIYF.

The genes are TRBV5-1 and TRBJ1-2; D is possibly TRBD1 (5 bases). Looked up from germline, CDR1 is SGHRS and CDR2 is YFSETQ. This CDR3 has 16 residues. V gave up 1 base and J gave up 0 bases, with 13 bases separating them. The CDR3 spells CASSLLTATANYGYTF. CDR3 nucleotides: TGCGCCAGCAGCTTGTTAACGGCGACAGCTAACTATGGCTACACCTTC.

V usage is TRBV28 and J usage is TRBJ1-2; no clear D gene. From germline, CDR1 is MDHEN and CDR2 SYDVKM. This CDR3 is built from 13 residues. With 3 bases removed from V and 6 bases from J, the gap between germline ends came to 11 bases. CDR3 nucleotides: TGTGCCAGCAGTTTTCGGGATCAGGATGGCTACACCTTC. This translates into CASSFRDQDGYTF.

This clone was recorded once. This chain uses TRBV7-2 with TRBJ2-1; D is perhaps TRBD2 (5 bases). This CDR3 has 14 residues. The germline gives CDR1 SGHTA, CDR2 FQGNSA. The germline V and J ends were trimmed by 5 bases and 7 bases, with 15 bases remaining between them. CDR3 nucleotides: TGTGCCAGCAGCCGTCCCGGGAACCGGAATGAGCAGTTCTTC. Translating it yields CASSRPGNRNEQFF.

The rearrangement links TRBV28 to TRBJ1-2; D is uncertain. The CDR3 is 11 residues long. Germline V gene data show CDR1 as MDHEN and CDR2 as SYDVKM. V lost 4 bases and J 5 bases, leaving 5 bases between the germline ends. This CDR3 is CASSYLYGYTF. As DNA, the CDR3 is TGTGCCAGCAGTTATTTATATGGCTACACCTTC.

The chain links TRBV2 to TRBJ2-1; possible D gene TRBD1, 6 bases. The CDR3 sequence is 15 residues long. The germline V gene has CDR1 SNHLY and CDR2 FYNNEI. V lost 5 bases to trimming and J lost 6 bases, with 17 bases between them. CDR3 sequence reads: CASSPDGTIPNEQFF. The CDR3 nucleotides read TGTGCCAGCAGTCCCGACGGGACAATACCCAATGAGCAGTTCTTC.

The V and J genes are TRBV7-9 and TRBJ2-7; no reliable D call. Germline CDR1 is SEHNR and CDR2 is FQNEAQ (reference sequence). The CDR3 contains 14 residues. The V end was cut by 0 bases, the J end by 2 bases, with 8 bases between. For the CDR3, the DNA is TGTGCCAGCAGCTTAGCGTTTGGGGCCTACGAGCAGTACTTC. It translates to CASSLAFGAYEQYF. Looking up the rest from reference TRBV7-9 and TRBJ2-7 gives the full variable domain: DTGVSQNPRHKITKRGQNVTFRCDPISEHNRLYWYRQTLGQGPEFLTYFQNEAQLEKSRLLSDRFSAERPKGSFSTLEIQRTEQGDSAMYLCASSLAFGAYEQYFGPGTRLTVT.